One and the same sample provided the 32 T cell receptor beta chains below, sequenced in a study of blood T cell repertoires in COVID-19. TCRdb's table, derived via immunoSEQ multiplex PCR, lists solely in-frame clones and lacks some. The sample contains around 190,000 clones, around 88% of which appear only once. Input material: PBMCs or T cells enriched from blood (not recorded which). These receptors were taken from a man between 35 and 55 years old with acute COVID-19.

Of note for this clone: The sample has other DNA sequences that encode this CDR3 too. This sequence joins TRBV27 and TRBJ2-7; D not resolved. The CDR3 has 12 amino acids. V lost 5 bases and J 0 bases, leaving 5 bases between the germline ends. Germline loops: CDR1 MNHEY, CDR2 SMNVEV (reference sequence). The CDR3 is CASSPSSYEQYF. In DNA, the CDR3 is TGTGCCAGCAGTCCATCCTCCTACGAGCAGTACTTC.

DNA of the CDR3: TGCGCCAGCAGTCGTCCAGGGGGTAAGGCCGGGGAGCTGTTTTTT. Its protein is CASSRPGGKAGELFF. V usage is TRBV23-1 and J usage is TRBJ2-2; 7 positions match TRBD1. TRBV23-1 has ORF status, its function being uncertain. V lost 4 bases and J lost 6; bases outside the gene matches: 8. There are 15 residues in the CDR3.

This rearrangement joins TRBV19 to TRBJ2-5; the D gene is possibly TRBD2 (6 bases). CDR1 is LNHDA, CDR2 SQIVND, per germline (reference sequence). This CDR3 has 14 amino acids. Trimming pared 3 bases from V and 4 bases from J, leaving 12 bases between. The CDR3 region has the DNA TGTGCCAGTAGTATCGGAGGGTCGGGAGAGACCCAGTACTTC. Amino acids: CASSIGGSGETQYF.

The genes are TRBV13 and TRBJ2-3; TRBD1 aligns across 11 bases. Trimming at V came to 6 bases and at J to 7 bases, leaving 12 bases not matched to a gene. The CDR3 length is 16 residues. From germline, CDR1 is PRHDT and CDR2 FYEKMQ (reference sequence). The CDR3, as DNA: TGTGCCAGCAGACCGGATATGGGACAGGGGGTAAATACGCAGTATTTT. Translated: CASRPDMGQGVNTQYF. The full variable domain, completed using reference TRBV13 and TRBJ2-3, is AAGVIQSPRHLIKEKRETATLKCYPIPRHDTVYWYQQGPGQDPQFLISFYEKMQSDKGSIPDRFSAQQFSDYHSELNMSSLELGDSALYFCASRPDMGQGVNTQYFGPGTRLTVL.

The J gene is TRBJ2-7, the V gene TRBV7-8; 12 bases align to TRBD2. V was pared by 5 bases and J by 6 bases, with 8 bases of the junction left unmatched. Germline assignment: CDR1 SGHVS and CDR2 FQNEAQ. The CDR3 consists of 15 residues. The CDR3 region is CASSPPSGRATEQYF. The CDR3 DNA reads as TGTGCCAGCAGCCCCCCTAGCGGGAGGGCCACCGAGCAGTACTTC.

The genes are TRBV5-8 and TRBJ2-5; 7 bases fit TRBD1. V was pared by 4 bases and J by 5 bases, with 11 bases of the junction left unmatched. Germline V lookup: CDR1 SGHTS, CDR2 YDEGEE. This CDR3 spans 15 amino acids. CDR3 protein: CASSAKQGLRETQYF. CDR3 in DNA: TGTGCCAGCAGCGCGAAACAGGGGTTGAGGGAGACCCAGTACTTC.

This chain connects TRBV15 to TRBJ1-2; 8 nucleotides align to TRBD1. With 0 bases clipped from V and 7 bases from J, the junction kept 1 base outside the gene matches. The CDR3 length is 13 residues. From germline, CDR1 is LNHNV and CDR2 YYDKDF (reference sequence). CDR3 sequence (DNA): TGTGCCACCAGCAGAGAACAGGGGGGTGGCTACACCTTC. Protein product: CATSREQGGGYTF.

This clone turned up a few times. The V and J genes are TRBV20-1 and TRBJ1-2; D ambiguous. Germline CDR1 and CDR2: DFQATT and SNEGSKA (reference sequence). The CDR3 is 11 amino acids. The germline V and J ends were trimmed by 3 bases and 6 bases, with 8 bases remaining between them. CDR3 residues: CSASSLDGYTF. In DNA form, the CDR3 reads TGCAGTGCTAGCTCTCTAGATGGCTACACCTTC.

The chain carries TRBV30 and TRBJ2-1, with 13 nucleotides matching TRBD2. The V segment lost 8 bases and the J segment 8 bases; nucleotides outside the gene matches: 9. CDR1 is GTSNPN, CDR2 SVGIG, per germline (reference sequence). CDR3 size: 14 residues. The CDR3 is CALRTSGSIDEQFF. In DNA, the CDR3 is TGTGCCCTTCGGACTAGCGGGAGTATCGATGAGCAGTTCTTC.

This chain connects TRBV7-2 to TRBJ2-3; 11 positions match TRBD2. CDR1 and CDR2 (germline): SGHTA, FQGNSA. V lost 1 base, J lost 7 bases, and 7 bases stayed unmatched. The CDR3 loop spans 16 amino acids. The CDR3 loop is CASSLGLAGGGYTQYF. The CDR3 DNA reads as TGTGCCAGCAGCTTAGGGCTAGCGGGAGGAGGGTATACGCAGTATTTT.

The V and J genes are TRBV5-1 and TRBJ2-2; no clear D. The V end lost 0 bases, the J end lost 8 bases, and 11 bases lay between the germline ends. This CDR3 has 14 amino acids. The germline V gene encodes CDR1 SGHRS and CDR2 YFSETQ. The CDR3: CASSLGSGPGELFF. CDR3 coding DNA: TGCGCCAGCAGCTTGGGGTCAGGCCCGGGGGAGCTGTTTTTT.

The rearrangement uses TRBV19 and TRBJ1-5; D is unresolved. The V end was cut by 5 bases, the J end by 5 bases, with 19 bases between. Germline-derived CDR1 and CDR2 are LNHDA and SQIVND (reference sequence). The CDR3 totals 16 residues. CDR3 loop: CASSPLGVSFDQPQHF. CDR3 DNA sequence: TGTGCCAGTAGTCCCCTCGGGGTGTCATTCGATCAGCCCCAGCATTTT. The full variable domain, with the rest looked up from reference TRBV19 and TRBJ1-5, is DGGITQSPKYLFRKEGQNVTLSCEQNLNHDAMYWYRQDPGQGLRLIYYSQIVNDFQKGDIAEGYSVSREKKESFPLTVTSAQKNPTAFYLCASSPLGVSFDQPQHFGDGTRLSIL.

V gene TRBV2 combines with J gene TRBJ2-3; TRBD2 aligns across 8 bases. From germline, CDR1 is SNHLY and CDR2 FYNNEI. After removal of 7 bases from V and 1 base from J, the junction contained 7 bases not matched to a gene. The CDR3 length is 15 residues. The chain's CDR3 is CASIMGAGGTDTQYF. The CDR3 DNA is TGTGCCAGCATTATGGGAGCGGGGGGCACAGATACGCAGTATTTT.

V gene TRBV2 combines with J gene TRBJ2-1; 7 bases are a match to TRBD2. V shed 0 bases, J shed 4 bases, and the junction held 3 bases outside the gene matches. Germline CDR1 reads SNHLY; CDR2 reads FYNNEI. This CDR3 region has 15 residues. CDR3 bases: TGTGCCAGCAGTGAAGCGGGAGGGCCTTACAATGAGCAGTTCTTC. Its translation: CASSEAGGPYNEQFF.

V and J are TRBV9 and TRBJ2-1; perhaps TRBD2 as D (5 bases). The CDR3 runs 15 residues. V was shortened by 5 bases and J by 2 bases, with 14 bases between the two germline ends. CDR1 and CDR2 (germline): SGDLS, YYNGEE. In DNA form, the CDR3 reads TGTGCCAGCAGTGAGGGAATTACCACCTACAATGAGCAGTTCTTC. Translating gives CASSEGITTYNEQFF. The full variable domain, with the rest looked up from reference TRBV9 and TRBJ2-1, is DSGVTQTPKHLITATGQRVTLRCSPRSGDLSVYWYQQSLDQGLQFLIQYYNGEERAKGNILERFSAQQFPDLHSELNLSSLELGDSALYFCASSEGITTYNEQFFGPGTRLTVL.

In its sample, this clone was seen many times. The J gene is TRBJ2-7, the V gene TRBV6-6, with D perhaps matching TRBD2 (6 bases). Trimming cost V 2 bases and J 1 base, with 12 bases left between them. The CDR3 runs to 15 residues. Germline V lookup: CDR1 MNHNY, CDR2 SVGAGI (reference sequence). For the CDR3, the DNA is TGTGCCAGCAGTTACGGGGGGAGCAGGTCCTACGAGCAGTACTTC. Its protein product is CASSYGGSRSYEQYF.

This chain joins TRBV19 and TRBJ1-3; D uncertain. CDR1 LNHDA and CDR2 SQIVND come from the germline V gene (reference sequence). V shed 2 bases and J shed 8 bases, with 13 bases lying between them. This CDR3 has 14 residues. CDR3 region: CASSINEGRDTIYF. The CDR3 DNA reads TGTGCCAGTAGTATAAACGAGGGTCGTGACACCATATATTTT.

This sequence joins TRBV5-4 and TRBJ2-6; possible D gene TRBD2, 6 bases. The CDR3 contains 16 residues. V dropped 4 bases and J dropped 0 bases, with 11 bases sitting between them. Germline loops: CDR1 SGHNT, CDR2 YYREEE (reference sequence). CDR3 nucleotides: TGTGCCAGCAGCCCCCTCGGGGGCTCTGGGGCCAACGTCCTGACTTTC. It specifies CASSPLGGSGANVLTF.

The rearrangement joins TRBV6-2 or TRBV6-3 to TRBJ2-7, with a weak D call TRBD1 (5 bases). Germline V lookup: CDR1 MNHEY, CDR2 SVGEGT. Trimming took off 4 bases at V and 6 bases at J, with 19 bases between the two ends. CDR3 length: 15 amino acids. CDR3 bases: TGTGCCAGCAGTTTCAGACAGCCCGGGTCGTCCGAGCAGTACTTC. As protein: CASSFRQPGSSEQYF.

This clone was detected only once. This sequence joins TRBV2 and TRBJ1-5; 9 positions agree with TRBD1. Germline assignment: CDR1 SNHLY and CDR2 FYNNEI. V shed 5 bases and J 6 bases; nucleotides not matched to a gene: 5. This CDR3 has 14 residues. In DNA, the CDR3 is TGTGCCAGCAGTCTGGGACAGGGAAGTCAGCCCCAGCATTTT. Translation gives CASSLGQGSQPQHF.

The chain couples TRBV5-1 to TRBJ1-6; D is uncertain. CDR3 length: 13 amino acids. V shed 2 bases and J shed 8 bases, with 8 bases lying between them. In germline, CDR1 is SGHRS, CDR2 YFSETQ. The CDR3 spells CASSFARDSPLHF. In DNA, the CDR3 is TGCGCCAGCAGCTTCGCCCGGGATTCACCCCTCCACTTT.

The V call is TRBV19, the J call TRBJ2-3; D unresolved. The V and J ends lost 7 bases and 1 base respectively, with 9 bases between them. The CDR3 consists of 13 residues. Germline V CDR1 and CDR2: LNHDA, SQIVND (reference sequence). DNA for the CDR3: TGTGCCAGTAATTTCCGCGGCACAGATACGCAGTATTTT. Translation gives CASNFRGTDTQYF.

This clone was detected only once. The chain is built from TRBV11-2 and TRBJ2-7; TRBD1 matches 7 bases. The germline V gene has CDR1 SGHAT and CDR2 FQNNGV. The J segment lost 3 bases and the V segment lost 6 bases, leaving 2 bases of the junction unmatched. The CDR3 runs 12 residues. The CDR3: CASSPGGYEQYF. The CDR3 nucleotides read TGTGCCAGCAGTCCAGGGGGCTACGAGCAGTACTTC.

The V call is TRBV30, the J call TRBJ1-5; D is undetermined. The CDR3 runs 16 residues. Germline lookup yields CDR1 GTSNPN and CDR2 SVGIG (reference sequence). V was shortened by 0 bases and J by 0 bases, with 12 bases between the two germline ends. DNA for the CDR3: TGTGCCTGGAGTGTAGGTTTAGCTTATAGCAATCAGCCCCAGCATTTT. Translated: CAWSVGLAYSNQPQHF.

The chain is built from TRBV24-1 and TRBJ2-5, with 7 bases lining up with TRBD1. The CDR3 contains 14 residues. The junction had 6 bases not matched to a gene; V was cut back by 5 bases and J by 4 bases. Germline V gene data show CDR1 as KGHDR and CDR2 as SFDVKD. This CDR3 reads CATSGQGRGETQYF. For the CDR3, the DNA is TGTGCCACCAGTGGACAGGGAAGGGGAGAGACCCAGTACTTC.

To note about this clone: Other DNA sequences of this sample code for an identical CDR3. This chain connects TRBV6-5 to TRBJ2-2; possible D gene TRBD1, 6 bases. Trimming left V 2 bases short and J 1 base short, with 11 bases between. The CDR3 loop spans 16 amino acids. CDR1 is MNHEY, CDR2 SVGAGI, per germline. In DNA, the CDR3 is TGTGCCAGCAGTTACAGGGGGAGAATGAACACCGGGGAGCTGTTTTTT. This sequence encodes CASSYRGRMNTGELFF.

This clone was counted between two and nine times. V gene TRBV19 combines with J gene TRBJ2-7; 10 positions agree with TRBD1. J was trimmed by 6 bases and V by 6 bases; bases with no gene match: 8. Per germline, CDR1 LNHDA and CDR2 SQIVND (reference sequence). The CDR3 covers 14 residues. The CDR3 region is CASSPGTGDREQYF. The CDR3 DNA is TGTGCCAGTAGCCCCGGGACAGGGGACCGCGAGCAGTACTTC.

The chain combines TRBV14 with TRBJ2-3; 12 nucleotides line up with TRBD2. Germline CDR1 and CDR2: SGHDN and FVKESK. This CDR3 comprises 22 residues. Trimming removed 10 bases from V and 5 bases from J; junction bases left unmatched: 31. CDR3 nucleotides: TGTGCCATCCCCCCGGACAGGGGCCGCGGGACTAGCGGGCCCCGCGTGGGAGATACGCAGTATTTT. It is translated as CAIPPDRGRGTSGPRVGDTQYF.

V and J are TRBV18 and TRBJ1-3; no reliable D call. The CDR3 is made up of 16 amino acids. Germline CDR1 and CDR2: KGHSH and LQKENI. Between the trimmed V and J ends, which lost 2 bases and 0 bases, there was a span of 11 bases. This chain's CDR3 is CASSPNQEPSGNTIYF. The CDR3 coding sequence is TGTGCCAGCTCACCAAATCAGGAACCCTCTGGAAACACCATATATTTT.

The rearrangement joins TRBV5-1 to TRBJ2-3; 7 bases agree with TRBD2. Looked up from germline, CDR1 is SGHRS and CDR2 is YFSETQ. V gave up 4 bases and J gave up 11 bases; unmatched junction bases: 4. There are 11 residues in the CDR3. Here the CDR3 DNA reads TGCGCCAGCAGCCCCGGGAGGTTGCAGTATTTT. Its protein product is CASSPGRLQYF.

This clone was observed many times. The CDR3 sequence is CASSLGDSPYNSPLHF. The CDR3 DNA is TGCGCCAGCAGCTTGGGGGACAGCCCCTATAATTCACCCCTCCACTTT. The chain combines TRBV5-1 with TRBJ1-6; 7 nucleotides match TRBD1. The CDR3 runs to 16 residues. Germline V gene sequence: CDR1 SGHRS, CDR2 YFSETQ. Unmatched junction bases numbered 2, after V lost 0 bases and J lost 2 bases.

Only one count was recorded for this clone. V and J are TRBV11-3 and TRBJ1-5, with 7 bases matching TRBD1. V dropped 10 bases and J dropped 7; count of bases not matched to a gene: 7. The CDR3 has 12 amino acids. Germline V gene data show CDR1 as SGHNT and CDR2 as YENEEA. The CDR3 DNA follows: TGTGCCAACGACAGGGTCAGGCAGCCCCAGCATTTT. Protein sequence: CANDRVRQPQHF. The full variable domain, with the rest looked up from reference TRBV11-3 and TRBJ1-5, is EAGVVQSPRYKIIEKKQPVAFWCNPISGHNTLYWYLQNLGQGPELLIRYENEEAVDDSQLPKDRFSAERLKGVDSTLKIQPAELGDSAVYLCANDRVRQPQHFGDGTRLSIL.